Listed below are T cell receptor beta chains from one sample, sequenced in a study of preoperative IRX-2 immunotherapy in early breast cancer. Some clones are missing from TCRdb's copy, which holds only in-frame ones; the method was immunoSEQ multiplex PCR. The sample yields over 35,000 clones, approximately 94% seen once. This material consisted of tumor tissue, taken after IRX-2 immunotherapy. These receptors were collected from a human donor with breast cancer. Each CDR3 is given with its conserved first and last residue. The D gene is left open where the match is weak.

>-|TRBJ2-5|TRBV7-2
CASSLDYRWYQETQYF
TGTGCCAGCAGCTTAGACTATCGCTGGTACCAAGAGACCCAGTACTTC
>-|TRBJ1-4|TRBV4-1
CASSQQVSWGEKLFF
TGCGCCAGCAGCCAGCAAGTCTCCTGGGGCGAAAAACTGTTTTTT
>-|TRBJ2-5|TRBV4-2
CASSQVVSWGETQYF
TGTGCCAGCAGCCAAGTTGTAAGCTGGGGGGAGACCCAGTACTTC
>-|TRBJ2-7|TRBV7-9
CASSLDVGGRYEQYF
TGTGCCAGCAGCTTAGATGTGGGGGGAAGGTACGAGCAGTACTTC
>-|TRBJ2-5|TRBV10-3
CAISEGRVQETQYF
TGTGCCATCAGTGAGGGCAGGGTCCAAGAGACCCAGTACTTC
>TRBD1|TRBJ1-5|TRBV18
CASSQGQAGQPQHF
TGTGCCAGCTCACAGGGACAGGCAGGGCAGCCCCAGCATTTT
>-|TRBJ2-1|TRBV5-1
CASSYRTDNEQFF
TGCGCCAGCAGCTACCGGACAGACAATGAGCAGTTCTTC
>-|TRBJ2-2|TRBV7-3
CASSQRDGELFF
TGTGCCAGCAGCCAAAGGGACGGGGAGCTGTTTTTT
>TRBD1|TRBJ1-6|TRBV27
CASSPGQGWSPLHF
TGTGCCAGCAGTCCCGGACAGGGGTGGTCACCCCTCCACTTT
>-|TRBJ2-5|TRBV10-3
CAISESLQETQYF
TGTGCCATCAGTGAGTCCTTGCAAGAGACCCAGTACTTC
>TRBD2|TRBJ2-5|TRBV10-3
CAISGTSGVGETQYF
TGTGCCATCAGTGGGACTAGCGGGGTCGGGGAGACCCAGTACTTC
>-|TRBJ2-3|TRBV27
CASSLRLHTDTQYF
TGTGCCAGCAGCCTACGACTCCACACAGATACGCAGTATTTT
>-|TRBJ2-6|TRBV23-1
CASSPLRWTGANVLTF
TGCGCCAGCAGTCCCCTTCGGTGGACCGGGGCCAACGTCCTGACTTTC